This T cell receptor (beta chain) was observed in a study of T cells in Graves' hyperthyroidism and ophthalmopathy. Whole-study findings and limits: Blood samples included most of the expanded thyroid clonotypes exceeding 0.001.

This clonotype was seen repeatedly, ten times or more. Its antigen is not identified. For Graves' hyperthyroidism to be stable, ophthalmopathy could not progress within 18 months. Researchers barred patients who had uncontrolled infection, other autoimmune disease, pregnancy or lactation. TCR beta CDR3 sequences were amplified from RNA transcripts. Primed by the HTBI set, a first-round RT-PCR was run on the TCR CDR3. TCRdb analysed the multiplex PCR reads with MiXCR anew, one entry per CDR3 protein. The sample gives approximately 400,000 distinct CDR3 sequences, 15% to 18% of which show up once; around 7.3% is in the top ten. The CDR3 runs 14 residues. The trim removed 6 bases at V and 4 bases at J, leaving 5 bases unmatched.

The chain couples TRBV12-3 or TRBV12-4 to TRBJ1-5, with 8 bases aligning to TRBD1. Sequencing used blood. The sequence was collected from a woman in her late teens or twenties with Graves' hyperthyroidism. CDR3 in amino acids: CASSPTGGNQPQHF. The CDR3 DNA is TGTGCCAGCAGCCCTACAGGGGGGAATCAGCCCCAGCATTTT.